The T cell receptor beta chain described here comes from a study of blood T cell repertoires in COVID-19. The wider study: Spain, Italy and the United States supplied samples that represented acute and convalescent COVID-19. The cDNA or gDNA used as material had been derived from T cells, B-cell-depleted T cells, or PBMCs.

Per germline, CDR1 MGHRA and CDR2 YSYEKL. V dropped 0 bases and J dropped 4 bases, with 9 bases sitting between them. The CDR3 has 14 amino acids. Authors' processing steps: Quantification of nucleated cells was approximated via reference gene primer amplification. Generated by immunoSEQ multiplex PCR, the TCRdb table keeps only in-frame clones and is missing some. D and trimming come from the DNA, and the V and J calls and clone size come from that table. The sample gives around 300,000 clones, over 70% of which show up once; 2.5% to 3% is in the top ten. The sequence derives from a man aged 25-45 years with active or convalescent COVID-19. The V gene is TRBV4-1, the J gene TRBJ1-1; D possibly corresponds to TRBD1 (5 bases). The sequencing sample was made of peripheral blood. CDR3: CASSQEIGATEAFF. The CDR3, as DNA: TGCGCCAGCAGCCAAGAGATTGGGGCCACTGAAGCTTTCTTT.